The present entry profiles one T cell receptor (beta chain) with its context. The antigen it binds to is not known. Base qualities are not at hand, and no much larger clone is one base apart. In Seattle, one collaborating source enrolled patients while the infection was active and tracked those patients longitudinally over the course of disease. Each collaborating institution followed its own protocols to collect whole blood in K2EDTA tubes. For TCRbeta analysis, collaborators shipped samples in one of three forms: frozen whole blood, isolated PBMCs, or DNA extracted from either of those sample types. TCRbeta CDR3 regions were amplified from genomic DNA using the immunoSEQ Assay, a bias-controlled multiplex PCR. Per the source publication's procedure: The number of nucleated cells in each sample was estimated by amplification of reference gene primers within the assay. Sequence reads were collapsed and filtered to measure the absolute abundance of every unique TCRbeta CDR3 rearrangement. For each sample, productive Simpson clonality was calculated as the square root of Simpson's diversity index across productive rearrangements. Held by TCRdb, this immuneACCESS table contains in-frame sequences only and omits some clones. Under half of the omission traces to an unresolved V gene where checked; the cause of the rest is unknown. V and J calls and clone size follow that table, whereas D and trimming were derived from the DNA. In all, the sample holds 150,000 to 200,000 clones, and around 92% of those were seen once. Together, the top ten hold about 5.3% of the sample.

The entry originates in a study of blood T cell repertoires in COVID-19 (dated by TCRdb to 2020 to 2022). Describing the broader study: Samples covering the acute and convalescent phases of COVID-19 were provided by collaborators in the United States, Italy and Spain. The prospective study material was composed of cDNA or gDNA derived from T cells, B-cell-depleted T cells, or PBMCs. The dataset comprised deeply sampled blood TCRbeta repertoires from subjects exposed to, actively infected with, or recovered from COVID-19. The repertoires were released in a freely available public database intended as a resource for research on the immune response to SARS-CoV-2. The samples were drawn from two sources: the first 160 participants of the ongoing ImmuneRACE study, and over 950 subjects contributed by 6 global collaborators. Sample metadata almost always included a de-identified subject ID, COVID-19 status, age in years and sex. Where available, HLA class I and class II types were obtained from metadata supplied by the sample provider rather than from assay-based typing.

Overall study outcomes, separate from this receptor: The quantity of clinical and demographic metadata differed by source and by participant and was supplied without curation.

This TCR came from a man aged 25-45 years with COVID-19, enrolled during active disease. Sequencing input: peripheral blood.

The nucleotides are TGTGCCAGCAGCCAACACCAAGGGGGGGGTCAGAACACTGAAGCTTTCTTT. Translated, this is CASSQHQGGGQNTEAFF. Rearrangement joined TRBV3-1 (or the pseudogene TRBV3-2) to TRBJ1-1; a tentative D call is TRBD1 (6 bases match). V is shortened by 2 bases, J by 1 base, and the region joining them spans 17 bases. CDR3 length: 17 amino acids, cysteine to phenylalanine. CDR3 DNA is the only sequence kept; it has 51 bases, read in frame from the first base. Taken from the germline V gene (reference sequence), the CDR1 and CDR2 loops are LGHDT and YNNKEL.